This paragraph covers one T cell receptor beta chain sequence. The source of the sample is a study of Ad26.COV2.S vaccination and SARS-CoV-2 variants. About the research overall: Doses of Ad26.COV2.S were injected into muscle once or twice, 56 days apart.

The treatment: about 20 received Ad26.COV2.S at low or high dose, single or two shots; a few received placebo; per-sample allocation not given. The samples date from day 63 after the first vaccine or placebo injection. The assay was immunoSEQ multiplex PCR, and TCRdb's table has in-frame clones only and misses some. The sample lists roughly 300,000 clones, around 90% occurring once. The V end lost 6 bases, the J end lost 7 bases, and 16 bases lay between the germline ends. This CDR3 contains 13 residues. CDR1 and CDR2 (germline): MDHEN, SYDVKM. The source material was peripheral blood, sampled in a trial of Ad26.COV2.S vaccine versus placebo. The source is a person between 18 and 60 years old who received the Ad26.COV2.S COVID-19 vaccine or a placebo. V and J are TRBV28 and TRBJ2-7, with TRBD1 as a possible D gene (5 bases). CDR3 coding DNA: TGTGCCAGCAGACTTGGGGCCCTCGAAGAGCAGTACTTC. It yields the protein CASRLGALEEQYF.